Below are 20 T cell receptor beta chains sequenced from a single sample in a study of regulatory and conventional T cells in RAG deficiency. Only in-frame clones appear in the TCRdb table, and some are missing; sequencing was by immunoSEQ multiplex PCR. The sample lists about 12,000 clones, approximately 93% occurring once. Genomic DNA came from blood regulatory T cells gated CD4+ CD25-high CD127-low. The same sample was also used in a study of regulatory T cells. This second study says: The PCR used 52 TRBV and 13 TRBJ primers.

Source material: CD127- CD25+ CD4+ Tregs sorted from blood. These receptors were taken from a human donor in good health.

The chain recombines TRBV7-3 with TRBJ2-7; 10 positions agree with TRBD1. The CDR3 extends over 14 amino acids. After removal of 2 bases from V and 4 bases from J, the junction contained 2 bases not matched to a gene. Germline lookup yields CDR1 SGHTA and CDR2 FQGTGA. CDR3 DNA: TGTGCCAGCAGCTTAGACAGGGGGCCTTACGAGCAGTACTTC. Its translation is CASSLDRGPYEQYF.

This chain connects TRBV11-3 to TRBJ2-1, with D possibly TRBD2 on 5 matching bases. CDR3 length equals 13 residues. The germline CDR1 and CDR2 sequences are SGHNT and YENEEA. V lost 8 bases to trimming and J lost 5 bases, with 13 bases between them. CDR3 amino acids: CASARENHNEQFF. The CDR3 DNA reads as TGTGCCAGCGCAAGGGAGAACCACAATGAGCAGTTCTTC.

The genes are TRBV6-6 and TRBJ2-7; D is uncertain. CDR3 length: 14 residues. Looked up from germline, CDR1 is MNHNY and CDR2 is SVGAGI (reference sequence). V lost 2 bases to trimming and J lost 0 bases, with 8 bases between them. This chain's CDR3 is CASSYQRDSYEQYF. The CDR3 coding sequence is TGTGCCAGCAGTTACCAGCGCGACTCCTACGAGCAGTACTTC.

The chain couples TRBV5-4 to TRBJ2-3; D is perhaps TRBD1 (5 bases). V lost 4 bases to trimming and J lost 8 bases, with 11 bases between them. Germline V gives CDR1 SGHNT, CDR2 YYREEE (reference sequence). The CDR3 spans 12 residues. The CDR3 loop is CASSPTAGTQYF. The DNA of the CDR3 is TGTGCCAGCAGCCCGACAGCAGGTACGCAGTATTTT.

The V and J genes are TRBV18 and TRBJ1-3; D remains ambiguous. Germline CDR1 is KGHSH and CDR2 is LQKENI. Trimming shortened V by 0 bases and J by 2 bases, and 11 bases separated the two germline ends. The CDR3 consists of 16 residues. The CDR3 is CASSPPTRIPGNTIYF. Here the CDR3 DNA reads TGTGCCAGCTCACCACCGACTAGAATACCTGGAAACACCATATATTTT.

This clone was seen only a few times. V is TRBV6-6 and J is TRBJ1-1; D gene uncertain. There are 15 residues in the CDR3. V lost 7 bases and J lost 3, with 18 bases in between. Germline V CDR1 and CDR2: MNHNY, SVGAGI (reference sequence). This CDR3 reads CASTLTGRSHTEAFF. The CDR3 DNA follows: TGTGCCAGCACATTGACGGGGAGGTCCCACACTGAAGCTTTCTTT.

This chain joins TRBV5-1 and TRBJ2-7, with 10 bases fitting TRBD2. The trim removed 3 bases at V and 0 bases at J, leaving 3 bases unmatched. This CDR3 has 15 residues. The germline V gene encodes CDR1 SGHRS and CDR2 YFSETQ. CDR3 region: CASSYSGGTSYEQYF. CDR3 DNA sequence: TGCGCCAGCAGCTATAGCGGGGGGACCTCCTACGAGCAGTACTTC.

The CDR3 nucleotides are TGTGCCATCAGATCCCTGGCCAATGAGCAGTTCTTC. Translated: CAIRSLANEQFF. V is TRBV10-3 and J is TRBJ2-1; unclear D gene. V lost 6 bases, J lost 6 bases, and 9 bases lay in between. The CDR3 has 12 residues. Germline values: CDR1 ENHRY, CDR2 SYGVKD.

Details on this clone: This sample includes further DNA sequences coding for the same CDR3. The CDR3 bases are TGTGCCAGCAGCTTGCGGTCGGCATATAATTCACCCCTCCACTTT. This codes for CASSLRSAYNSPLHF. The chain employs TRBV7-6 and TRBJ1-6; the D is unclear. This CDR3 contains 15 residues. V lost 3 bases, J lost 4 bases, and 10 bases lay in between. Germline V gives CDR1 SGHVS, CDR2 FNYEAQ.

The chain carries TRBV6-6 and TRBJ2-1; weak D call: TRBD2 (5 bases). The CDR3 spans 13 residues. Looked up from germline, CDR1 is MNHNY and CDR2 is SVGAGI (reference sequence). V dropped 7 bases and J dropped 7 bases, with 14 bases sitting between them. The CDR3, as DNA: TGTGCCAGCACCCTACCCCCGGGGAATGAGCAGTTCTTC. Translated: CASTLPPGNEQFF.

CDR3 loop: CASSSTGMGSYNEQFF. CDR3 sequence (DNA): TGCGCCAGCAGCTCCACAGGGATGGGCTCCTACAATGAGCAGTTCTTC. The chain has TRBV5-1 and TRBJ2-1, with D perhaps TRBD1 (6 bases). Trimming left V 3 bases short and J 0 bases short, with 13 bases between. Germline lookup yields CDR1 SGHRS and CDR2 YFSETQ. This CDR3 spans 16 amino acids. The full variable domain, its missing parts supplied by reference TRBV5-1 and TRBJ2-1, is KAGVTQTPRYLIKTRGQQVTLSCSPISGHRSVSWYQQTPGQGLQFLFEYFSETQRNKGNFPGRFSGRQFSNSRSEMNVSTLELGDSALYLCASSSTGMGSYNEQFFGPGTRLTVL.

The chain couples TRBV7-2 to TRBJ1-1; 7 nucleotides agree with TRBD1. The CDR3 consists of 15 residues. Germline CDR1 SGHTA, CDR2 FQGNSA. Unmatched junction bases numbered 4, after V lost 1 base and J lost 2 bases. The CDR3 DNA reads TGTGCCAGCAGCTTAGGGGGGACAGTTAACACTGAAGCTTTCTTT. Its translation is CASSLGGTVNTEAFF. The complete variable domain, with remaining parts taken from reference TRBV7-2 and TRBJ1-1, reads GAGVSQSPSNKVTEKGKDVELRCDPISGHTALYWYRQSLGQGLEFLIYFQGNSAPDKSGLPSDRFSAERTGGSVSTLTIQRTQQEDSAVYLCASSLGGTVNTEAFFGQGTRLTVV.

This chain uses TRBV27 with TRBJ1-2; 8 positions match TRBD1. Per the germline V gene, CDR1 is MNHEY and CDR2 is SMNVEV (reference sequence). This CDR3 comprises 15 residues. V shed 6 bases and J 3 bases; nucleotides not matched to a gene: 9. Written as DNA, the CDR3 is TGTGCCAGCAGGGCGTGGACAGGGAGGTACTATGGCTACACCTTC. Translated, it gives CASRAWTGRYYGYTF.

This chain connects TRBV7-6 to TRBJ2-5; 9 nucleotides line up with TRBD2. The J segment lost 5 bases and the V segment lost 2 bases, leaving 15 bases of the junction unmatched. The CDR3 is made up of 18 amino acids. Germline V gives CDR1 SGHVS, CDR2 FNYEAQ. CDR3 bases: TGTGCCAGCAGCTTATTGGCACTTAGCGGGGGCATCCGGGAGACCCAGTACTTC. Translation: CASSLLALSGGIRETQYF.

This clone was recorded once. The CDR3 DNA reads as TGTGCCAGCAGTACTGGGACAGACAACTACAATGAGCAGTTCTTC. Its protein is CASSTGTDNYNEQFF. The V call is TRBV6-6, the J call TRBJ2-1; 7 bases fit TRBD1. Germline V lookup: CDR1 MNHNY, CDR2 SVGAGI (reference sequence). This CDR3 comprises 15 residues. Losses at the gene ends were 5 bases for V and 3 bases for J; bases not matched to a gene: 7.

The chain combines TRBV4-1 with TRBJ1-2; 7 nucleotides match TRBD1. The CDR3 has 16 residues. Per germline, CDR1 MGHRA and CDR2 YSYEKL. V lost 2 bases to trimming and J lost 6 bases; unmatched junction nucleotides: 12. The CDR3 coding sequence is TGCGCCAGCAGCCAATTAACTAAGTGGGGACAGAATGGCTACACCTTC. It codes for CASSQLTKWGQNGYTF.

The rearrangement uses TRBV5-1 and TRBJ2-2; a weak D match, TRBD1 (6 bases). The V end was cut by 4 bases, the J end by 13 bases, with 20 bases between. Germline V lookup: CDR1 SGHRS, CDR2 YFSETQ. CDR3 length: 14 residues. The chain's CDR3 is CASSQVPQGPLLFF. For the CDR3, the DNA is TGCGCCAGCAGCCAAGTGCCGCAGGGGCCCCTGCTGTTTTTT.

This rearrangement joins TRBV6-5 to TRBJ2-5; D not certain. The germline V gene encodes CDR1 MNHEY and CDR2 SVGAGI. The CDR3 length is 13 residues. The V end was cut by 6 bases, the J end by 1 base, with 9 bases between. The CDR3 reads CASRIHTQETQYF. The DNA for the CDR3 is TGTGCCAGCAGGATCCACACCCAAGAGACCCAGTACTTC.

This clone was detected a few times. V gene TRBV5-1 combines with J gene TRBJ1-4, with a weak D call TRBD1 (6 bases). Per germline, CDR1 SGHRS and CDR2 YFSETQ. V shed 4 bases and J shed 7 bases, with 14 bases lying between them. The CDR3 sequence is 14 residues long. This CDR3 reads CASSPDSGAEKLFF. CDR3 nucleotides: TGCGCCAGCAGCCCGGACAGTGGTGCTGAAAAACTGTTTTTT.

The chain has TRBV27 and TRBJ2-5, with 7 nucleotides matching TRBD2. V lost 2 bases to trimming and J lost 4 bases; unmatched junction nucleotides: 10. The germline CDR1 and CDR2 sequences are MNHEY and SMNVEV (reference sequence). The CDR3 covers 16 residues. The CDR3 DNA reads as TGTGCCAGCAGTTTAAGCTGGAGGGGAGGGACAGAGACCCAGTACTTC. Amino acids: CASSLSWRGGTETQYF.